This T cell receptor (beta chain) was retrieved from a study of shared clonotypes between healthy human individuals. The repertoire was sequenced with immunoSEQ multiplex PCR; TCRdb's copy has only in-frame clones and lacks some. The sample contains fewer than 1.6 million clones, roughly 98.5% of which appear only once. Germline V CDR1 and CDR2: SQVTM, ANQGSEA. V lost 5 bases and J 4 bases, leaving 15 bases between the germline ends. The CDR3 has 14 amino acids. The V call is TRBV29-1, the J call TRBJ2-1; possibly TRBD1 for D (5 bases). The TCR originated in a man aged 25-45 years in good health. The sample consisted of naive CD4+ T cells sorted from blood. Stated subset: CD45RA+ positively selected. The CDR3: CSVLGLVLYNEQFF. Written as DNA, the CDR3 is TGCAGCGTTTTGGGGCTAGTTTTGTACAATGAGCAGTTCTTC.